The clone carrying this T cell receptor (beta chain) has at least ten counts. As yet, its antigen is unknown. The source of the sample is a study of CD8+CD57+ T cells in acquired aplastic anemia. Notes on the study in general: Comparison of patients with controls identified about 27 shared CD8+ CDR3 sequences.

The CDR3 is 14 amino acids. V was clipped by 4 bases and J by 5 bases, with 18 bases between them. Germline CDR1 is GTSNPN and CDR2 is SVGIG (reference sequence). Profiling that covered TCR beta VDJ and CDR3 relied on genomic DNA as its template. TCRdb processed the reads anew with MiXCR; each CDR3 protein has one entry. The sample consists of 450,000 to 550,000 distinct CDR3 sequences, around a third of them appearing once. Previously, flow cytometry had revealed CD8+CD57+ cell expansion in the patients chosen for sequencing. The specimen was sorted CD4+, CD8+, or CD8+CD57+ T cells (not recorded which) from PBMCs. The chain combines TRBV30 with TRBJ2-7, with a weak D call TRBD1 (8 bases). The origin of this receptor is a human donor with aplastic anemia. The DNA of the CDR3 is TGTGCCTGGACCAGGGGGCGGGAGCGGCACGAGCAGTACTTC. Protein sequence: CAWTRGRERHEQYF.